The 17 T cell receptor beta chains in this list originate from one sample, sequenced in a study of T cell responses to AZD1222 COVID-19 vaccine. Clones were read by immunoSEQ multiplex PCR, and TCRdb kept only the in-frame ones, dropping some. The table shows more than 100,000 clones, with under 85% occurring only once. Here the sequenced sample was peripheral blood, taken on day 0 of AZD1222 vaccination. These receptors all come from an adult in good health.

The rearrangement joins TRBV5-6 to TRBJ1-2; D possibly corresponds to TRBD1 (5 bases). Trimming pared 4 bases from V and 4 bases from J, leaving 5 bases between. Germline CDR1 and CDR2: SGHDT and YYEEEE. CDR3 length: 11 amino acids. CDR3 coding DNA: TGTGCCAGCAGCGACAGCTATGGCTACACCTTC. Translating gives CASSDSYGYTF.

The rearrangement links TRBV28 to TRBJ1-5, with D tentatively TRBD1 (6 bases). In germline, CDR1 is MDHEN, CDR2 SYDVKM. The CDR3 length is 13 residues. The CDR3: CAQSRGKNQPQHF. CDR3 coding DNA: TGTGCTCAAAGCAGGGGAAAGAATCAGCCCCAGCATTTT.

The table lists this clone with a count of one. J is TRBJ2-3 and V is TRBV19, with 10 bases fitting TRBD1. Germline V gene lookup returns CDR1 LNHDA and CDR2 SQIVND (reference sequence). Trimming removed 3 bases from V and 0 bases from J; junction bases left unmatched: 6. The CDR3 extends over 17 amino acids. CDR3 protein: CASSMGTGVPSTDTQYF. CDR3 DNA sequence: TGTGCCAGTAGTATGGGGACAGGGGTCCCTAGCACAGATACGCAGTATTTT.

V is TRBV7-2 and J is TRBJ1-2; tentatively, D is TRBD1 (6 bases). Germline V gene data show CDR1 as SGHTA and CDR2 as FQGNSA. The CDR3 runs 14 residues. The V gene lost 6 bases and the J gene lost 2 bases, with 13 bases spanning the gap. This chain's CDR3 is CASRSRQENYGYTF. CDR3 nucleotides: TGTGCCAGCAGATCACGACAGGAGAACTATGGCTACACCTTC.

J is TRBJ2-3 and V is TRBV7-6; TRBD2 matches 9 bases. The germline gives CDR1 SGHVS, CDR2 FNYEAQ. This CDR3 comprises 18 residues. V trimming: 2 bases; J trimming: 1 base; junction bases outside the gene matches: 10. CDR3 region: CASSLRIAGGRGTDTQYF. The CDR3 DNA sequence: TGTGCCAGCAGCTTACGAATCGCGGGGGGGAGGGGCACAGATACGCAGTATTTT.

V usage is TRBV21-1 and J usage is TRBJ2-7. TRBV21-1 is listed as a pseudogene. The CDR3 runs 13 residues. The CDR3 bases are TGTGCCAGCAGCCCTCCACCGCTTTACGAGCAGTACTTC. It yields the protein CASSPPPLYEQYF.

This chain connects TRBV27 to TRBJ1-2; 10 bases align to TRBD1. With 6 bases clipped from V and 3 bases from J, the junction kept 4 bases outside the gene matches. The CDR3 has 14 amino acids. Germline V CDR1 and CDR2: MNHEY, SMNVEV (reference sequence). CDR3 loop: CASSGDRGYYGYTF. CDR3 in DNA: TGTGCCAGCAGCGGGGACAGGGGCTACTATGGCTACACCTTC.

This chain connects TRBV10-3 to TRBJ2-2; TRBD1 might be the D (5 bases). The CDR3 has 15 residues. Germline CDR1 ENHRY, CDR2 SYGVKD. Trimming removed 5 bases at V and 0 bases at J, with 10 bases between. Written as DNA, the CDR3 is TGTGCCATCAGTAAAGACAGCCCGAACACCGGGGAGCTGTTTTTT. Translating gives CAISKDSPNTGELFF.

This CDR3 is CASSLDRTVGYEQYF. The CDR3 region has the DNA TGTGCCAGCAGCTTAGATAGGACAGTCGGTTACGAGCAGTACTTC. This chain uses TRBV11-1 with TRBJ2-7, with TRBD1 as a possible D gene (6 bases). This CDR3 comprises 15 residues. Germline assignment: CDR1 SGHAT and CDR2 FQDESV (reference sequence). V was pared by 1 base and J by 4 bases, with 14 bases between. The full variable domain, completed using reference TRBV11-1 and TRBJ2-7, is EAEVAQSPRYKITEKSQAVAFWCDPISGHATLYWYRQILGQGPELLVQFQDESVVDDSQLPKDRFSAERLKGVDSTLKIQPAELGDSAMYLCASSLDRTVGYEQYFGPGTRLTVT.

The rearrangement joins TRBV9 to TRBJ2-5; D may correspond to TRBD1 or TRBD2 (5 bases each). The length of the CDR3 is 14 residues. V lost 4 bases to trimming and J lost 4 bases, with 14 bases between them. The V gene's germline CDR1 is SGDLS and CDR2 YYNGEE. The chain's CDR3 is CASSPQRGRETQYF. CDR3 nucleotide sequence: TGTGCCAGCAGCCCCCAGAGGGGTCGAGAGACCCAGTACTTC.

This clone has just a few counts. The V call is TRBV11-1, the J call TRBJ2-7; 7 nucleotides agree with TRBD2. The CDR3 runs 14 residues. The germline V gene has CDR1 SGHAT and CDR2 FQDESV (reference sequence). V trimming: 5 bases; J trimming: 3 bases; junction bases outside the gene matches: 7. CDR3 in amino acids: CASSAAGTNYEQYF. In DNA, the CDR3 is TGTGCCAGCAGCGCAGCCGGGACTAACTACGAGCAGTACTTC.

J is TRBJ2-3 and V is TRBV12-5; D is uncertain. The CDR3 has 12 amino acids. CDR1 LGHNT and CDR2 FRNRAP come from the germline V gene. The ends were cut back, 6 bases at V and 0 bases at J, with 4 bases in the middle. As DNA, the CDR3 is TGTGCTAGTGGCCCTAGCACAGATACGCAGTATTTT. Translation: CASGPSTDTQYF.

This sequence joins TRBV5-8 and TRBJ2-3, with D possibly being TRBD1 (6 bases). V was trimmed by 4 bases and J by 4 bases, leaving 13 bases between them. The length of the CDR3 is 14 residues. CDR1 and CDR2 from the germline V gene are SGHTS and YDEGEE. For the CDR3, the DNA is TGTGCCAGCAGCGCCAGGGGATTCGCAGATACGCAGTATTTT. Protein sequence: CASSARGFADTQYF.

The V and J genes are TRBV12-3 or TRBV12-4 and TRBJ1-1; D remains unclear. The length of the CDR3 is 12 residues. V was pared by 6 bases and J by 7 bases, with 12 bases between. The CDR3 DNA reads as TGTGCCAGCAGCCGGACCTTCGGTGAAGCTTTCTTT. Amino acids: CASSRTFGEAFF.

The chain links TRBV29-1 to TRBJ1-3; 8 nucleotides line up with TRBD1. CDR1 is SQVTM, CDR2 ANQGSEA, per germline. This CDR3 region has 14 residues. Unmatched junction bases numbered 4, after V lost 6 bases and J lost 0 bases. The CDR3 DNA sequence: TGCAGCGTCTTGACAGGGGTCTCTGGAAACACCATATATTTT. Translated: CSVLTGVSGNTIYF.

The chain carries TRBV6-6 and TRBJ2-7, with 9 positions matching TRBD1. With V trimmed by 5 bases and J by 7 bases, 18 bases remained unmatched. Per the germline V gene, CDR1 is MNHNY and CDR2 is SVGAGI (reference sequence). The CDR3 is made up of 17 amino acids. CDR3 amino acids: CASSQRQGGRITREQYF. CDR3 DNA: TGTGCCAGCAGTCAAAGACAGGGGGGCCGGATTACGAGAGAGCAGTACTTC.

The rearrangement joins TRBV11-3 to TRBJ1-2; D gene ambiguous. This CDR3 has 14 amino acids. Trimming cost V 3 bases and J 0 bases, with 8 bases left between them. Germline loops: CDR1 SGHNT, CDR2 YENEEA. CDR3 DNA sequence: TGTGCCAGCAGCTTGAGTCTCTCTAACTATGGCTACACCTTC. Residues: CASSLSLSNYGYTF.